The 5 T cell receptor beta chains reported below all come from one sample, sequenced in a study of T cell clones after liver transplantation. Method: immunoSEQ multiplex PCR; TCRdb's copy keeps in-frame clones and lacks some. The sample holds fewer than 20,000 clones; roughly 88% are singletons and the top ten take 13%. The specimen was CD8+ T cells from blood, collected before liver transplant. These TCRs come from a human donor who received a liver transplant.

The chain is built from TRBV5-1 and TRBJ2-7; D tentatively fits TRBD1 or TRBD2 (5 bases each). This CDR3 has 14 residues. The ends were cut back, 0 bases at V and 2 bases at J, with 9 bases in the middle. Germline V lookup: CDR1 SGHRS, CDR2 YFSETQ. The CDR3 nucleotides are TGCGCCAGCAGCTTGGTAGGGACGGCCTACGAGCAGTACTTC. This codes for CASSLVGTAYEQYF.

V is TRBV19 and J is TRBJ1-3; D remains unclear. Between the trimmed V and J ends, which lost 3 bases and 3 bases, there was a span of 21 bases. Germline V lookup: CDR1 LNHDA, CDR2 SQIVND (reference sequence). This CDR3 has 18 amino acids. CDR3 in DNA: TGTGCCAGTAGTATTAAAGGTTACGAGGGCTCGCTTGGAAACACCATATATTTT. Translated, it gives CASSIKGYEGSLGNTIYF.

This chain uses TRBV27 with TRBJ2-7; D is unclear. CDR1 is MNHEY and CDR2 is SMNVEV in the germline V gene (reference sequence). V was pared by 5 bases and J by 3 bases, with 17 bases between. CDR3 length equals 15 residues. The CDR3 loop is CASSPLLIPNYEQYF. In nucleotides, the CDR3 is TGTGCCAGCAGTCCCCTCCTTATACCAAACTACGAGCAGTACTTC.

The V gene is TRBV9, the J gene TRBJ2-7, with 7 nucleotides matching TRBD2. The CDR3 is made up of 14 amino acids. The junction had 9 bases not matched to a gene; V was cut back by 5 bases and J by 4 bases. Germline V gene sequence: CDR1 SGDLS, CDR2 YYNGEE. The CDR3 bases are TGTGCCAGCAGTCCCGGACTAGGACGGTACGAGCAGTACTTC. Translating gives CASSPGLGRYEQYF.

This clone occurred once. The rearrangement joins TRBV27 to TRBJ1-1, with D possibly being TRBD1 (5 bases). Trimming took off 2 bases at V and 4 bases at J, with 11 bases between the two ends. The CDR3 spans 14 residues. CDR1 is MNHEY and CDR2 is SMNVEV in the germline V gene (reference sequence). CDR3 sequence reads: CASSLGGLSTEAFF. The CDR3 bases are TGTGCCAGCAGTTTAGGGGGGTTATCCACTGAAGCTTTCTTT.